This is a list of T cell receptor beta chains from one sample in a study of CD8 T cells in ankylosing spondylitis. TCRdb fed the 5' RACE reads into MiXCR, producing one record per CDR3 protein. Seen here are about 130,000 distinct CDR3 sequences, roughly 13% observed once, and the top ten hold approximately 3%. Sequences were obtained from blood, either unsorted or a sorted T cell fraction (not recorded which). Receptors originate from a female donor with ankylosing spondylitis or in good health (not recorded which). The CDR3 runs from the conserved cysteine through the conserved F or W. A D gene is named only where the DNA matches it firmly. The size of a clone is reported for some rows only, either as once, few or many, or as a class for expanded clones.

D gene	J gene	clone size	V gene	CDR3 protein	CDR3 DNA
TRBD1	TRBJ1-4	many	TRBV7-8	CASTDRDRGLYNEKLFF	TGTGCCAGCACCGACCGGGACAGGGGGCTATATAATGAAAAACTGTTTTTT
.	TRBJ2-7	.	TRBV10-3	CAISVGGGAGEQYF	TGTGCCATCAGCGTAGGAGGGGGGGCGGGAGAGCAGTACTTC
.	TRBJ1-1	.	TRBV15	CATSRVGVTEAFF	TGTGCCACCAGCAGAGTTGGGGTTACTGAAGCTTTCTTT
.	TRBJ2-7	.	TRBV6-5	CASSYTETAYEQYF	TGTGCCAGCAGTTACACCGAGACAGCATACGAGCAGTACTTC
.	TRBJ1-2	few	TRBV5-1	CASSFGVDTGGYTF	TGCGCCAGCAGCTTTGGCGTTGACACTGGCGGCTACACCTTC
TRBD2	TRBJ2-4	.	TRBV20-1	CSASSGGAKNIQYF	TGCAGTGCGAGTAGCGGGGGGGCCAAAAACATTCAGTACTTC
.	TRBJ2-3	.	TRBV7-8	CARLPTTTQYF	TGTGCCAGGTTACCGACCACTACGCAGTATTTT
TRBD1	TRBJ1-2	few	TRBV29-1	CSVYPGTGRDYTF	TGCAGCGTGTACCCCGGGACAGGGAGAGACTACACCTTC
TRBD2	TRBJ2-1	.	TRBV7-9	CASSWYSGAKDEQFF	TGTGCCAGCAGCTGGTATAGCGGGGCCAAGGATGAGCAGTTCTTC
.	TRBJ2-7	.	TRBV20-1	CSAVPAGTYEQYF	TGCAGTGCGGTCCCCGCAGGGACCTACGAGCAGTACTTC
TRBD2	TRBJ2-1	many	TRBV15	CATSRVGLAGGKQFF	TGTGCCACCAGCAGAGTAGGACTAGCGGGAGGAAAACAGTTCTTC
TRBD1	TRBJ1-5	few	TRBV20-1	CSASNQGVRVEPQHF	TGCAGTGCCTCTAACCAGGGGGTTAGAGTAGAGCCCCAGCATTTT
.	TRBJ1-1	.	TRBV12-3/TRBV12-4	CVSSLGGRTEAFF	TGTGTCAGCAGTCTGGGGGGAAGGACTGAAGCTTTCTTT
TRBD2	TRBJ2-7	few	TRBV7-8	CASSLGLAGALQSYEQYF	TGTGCCAGCAGCTTAGGACTAGCGGGGGCCCTGCAATCCTACGAGCAGTACTTC
TRBD2	TRBJ2-1	.	TRBV20-1	CSAPPWRGDNEQFF	TGCAGTGCTCCTCCGTGGCGGGGGGACAATGAGCAGTTCTTC
.	TRBJ1-1	many	TRBV3-1	CASSKQGRTEAFF	TGTGCCAGCAGTAAGCAGGGGAGGACTGAAGCTTTCTTT
.	TRBJ1-5	many	TRBV27	CASSLSEGLAQPQHF	TGTGCCAGCAGTTTATCGGAGGGTCTGGCTCAGCCCCAGCATTTT
.	TRBJ1-1	.	TRBV18	CASSPWGDTEAFF	TGTGCCAGCTCACCGTGGGGGGACACTGAAGCTTTCTTT
.	TRBJ2-5	.	TRBV14	CASSLQSETQYF	TGTGCCAGCAGCCTTCAATCAGAGACCCAGTACTTC
TRBD2	TRBJ2-3	.	TRBV2	CASRDRAGPQYF	TGTGCCAGCAGAGATCGAGCGGGGCCCCAGTATTTT
.	TRBJ2-6	.	TRBV7-9	CASSLGGVGANVLTF	TGTGCCAGCAGCCTTGGCGGGGTTGGGGCCAACGTCCTGACTTTC
.	TRBJ2-1	many	TRBV5-1	CASSEEGPYNEQFF	TGCGCCAGCAGCGAAGAAGGGCCGTACAATGAGCAGTTCTTC
.	TRBJ2-1	few	TRBV19	CASSIYDSEQFF	TGTGCCAGTAGTATATATGATAGTGAGCAGTTCTTC